The rows below give T cell receptor beta chains drawn from one sample of a study of monozygotic twins with inflammatory bowel disease. After re-calling the 5' RACE reads, TCRdb lists one entry per CDR3 protein, DNA absent. This sample's table reports approximately 400,000 distinct CDR3 sequences. Material: blood. These receptors were collected from a human donor with ulcerative colitis or Crohn's disease, or a healthy co-twin of an affected twin (not recorded which). CDR3s include the opening cysteine and the closing phenylalanine or tryptophan.

j_gene	v_gene	CDR3aa
TRBJ2-2	TRBV4-3	CASSQDSAGDTGELFF
TRBJ1-4	TRBV9	CASSFRLGTNEKLFF
TRBJ2-1	TRBV14	CASSLRDENEQFF
TRBJ2-3	TRBV19	CASRPQARSTDTQYF
TRBJ1-5	TRBV28	CASRPTGANNQPQHF
TRBJ2-1	TRBV12-3/TRBV12-4	CASSSARVSEQFF
TRBJ2-1	TRBV24-1	CATSDSWTSGRKEQFF
TRBJ2-2	TRBV10-3	CAIRRDSGANTGELFF
TRBJ2-1	TRBV7-2	CASSLVTGAHNEQFF
TRBJ2-7	TRBV4-3	CASSQGYADSYEQYF
TRBJ2-7	TRBV7-2	CASSLMAGASYEQYF
TRBJ2-7	TRBV7-8	CASSFGIAGGTYEQYF
TRBJ1-2	TRBV7-2	CASSGGGGNNYGYTF
TRBJ2-2	TRBV4-3	CASSQRAHLNTGELFF
TRBJ2-1	TRBV7-9	CASSNPMPGQLQFF
TRBJ1-5	TRBV2	CASRQGQGPQHF
TRBJ1-1	TRBV30	CAWLRAGRTEAFF
TRBJ2-7	TRBV3-1	CASSHLDREQYF
TRBJ1-1	TRBV5-1	CASKKQGSNTEAFF
TRBJ2-7	TRBV10-2	CASSRLAGGNNEQYF
TRBJ2-2	TRBV24-1	CATSDAGLAGNTGELFF
TRBJ1-2	TRBV5-5	CASSSGGVKIIGYTF
TRBJ2-1	TRBV7-2	CASSQQPSIGNEQFF
TRBJ1-2	TRBV6-2/TRBV6-3	CASSYGTVYGYTF
TRBJ2-3	TRBV10-3	CATGRSYTDTQYF
TRBJ2-3	TRBV11-2	CASSPVTGSGEADTQYF
TRBJ2-7	TRBV4-2	CASSQGLAGDISYEQYF
TRBJ1-1	TRBV5-1	CASSSQPVRDTEAFF
TRBJ2-1	TRBV29-1	CSGRLAGGRNEQFF
TRBJ2-1	TRBV5-6	CASSLQGGGASYNEQFF
TRBJ2-3	TRBV27	CASSLLGTATDTQYF
TRBJ1-5	TRBV28	CASSLDQPQHF
TRBJ1-5	TRBV11-2	CASSLDLGAHQPQHF
TRBJ2-3	TRBV19	CASSIGRSRADTQYF
TRBJ1-3	TRBV6-1	CASSTGTTVFSGNTIYF
TRBJ1-3	TRBV10-3	CAIFEGGTGNTIYF
TRBJ1-1	TRBV5-1	CASSWGTRNTEAFF
TRBJ2-5	TRBV24-1	CATSDWRRGETQYF
TRBJ1-2	TRBV15	CATSRDHWGGYGYTF
TRBJ2-6	TRBV18	CASSPLLASSGANVLTF
TRBJ1-2	TRBV3-1	CASSQSGDYGYTF
TRBJ1-6	TRBV5-4	CASSLRGVSSPLHF
TRBJ2-1	TRBV30	CAWGGVSEQFF
TRBJ2-1	TRBV27	CASSFSGGVEQFF
TRBJ1-3	TRBV11-2	CASSLEEGAYGNTIYF
TRBJ1-1	TRBV19	CASREQGEGEAFF
TRBJ1-6	TRBV6-1	CASSARALGGTSPLHF